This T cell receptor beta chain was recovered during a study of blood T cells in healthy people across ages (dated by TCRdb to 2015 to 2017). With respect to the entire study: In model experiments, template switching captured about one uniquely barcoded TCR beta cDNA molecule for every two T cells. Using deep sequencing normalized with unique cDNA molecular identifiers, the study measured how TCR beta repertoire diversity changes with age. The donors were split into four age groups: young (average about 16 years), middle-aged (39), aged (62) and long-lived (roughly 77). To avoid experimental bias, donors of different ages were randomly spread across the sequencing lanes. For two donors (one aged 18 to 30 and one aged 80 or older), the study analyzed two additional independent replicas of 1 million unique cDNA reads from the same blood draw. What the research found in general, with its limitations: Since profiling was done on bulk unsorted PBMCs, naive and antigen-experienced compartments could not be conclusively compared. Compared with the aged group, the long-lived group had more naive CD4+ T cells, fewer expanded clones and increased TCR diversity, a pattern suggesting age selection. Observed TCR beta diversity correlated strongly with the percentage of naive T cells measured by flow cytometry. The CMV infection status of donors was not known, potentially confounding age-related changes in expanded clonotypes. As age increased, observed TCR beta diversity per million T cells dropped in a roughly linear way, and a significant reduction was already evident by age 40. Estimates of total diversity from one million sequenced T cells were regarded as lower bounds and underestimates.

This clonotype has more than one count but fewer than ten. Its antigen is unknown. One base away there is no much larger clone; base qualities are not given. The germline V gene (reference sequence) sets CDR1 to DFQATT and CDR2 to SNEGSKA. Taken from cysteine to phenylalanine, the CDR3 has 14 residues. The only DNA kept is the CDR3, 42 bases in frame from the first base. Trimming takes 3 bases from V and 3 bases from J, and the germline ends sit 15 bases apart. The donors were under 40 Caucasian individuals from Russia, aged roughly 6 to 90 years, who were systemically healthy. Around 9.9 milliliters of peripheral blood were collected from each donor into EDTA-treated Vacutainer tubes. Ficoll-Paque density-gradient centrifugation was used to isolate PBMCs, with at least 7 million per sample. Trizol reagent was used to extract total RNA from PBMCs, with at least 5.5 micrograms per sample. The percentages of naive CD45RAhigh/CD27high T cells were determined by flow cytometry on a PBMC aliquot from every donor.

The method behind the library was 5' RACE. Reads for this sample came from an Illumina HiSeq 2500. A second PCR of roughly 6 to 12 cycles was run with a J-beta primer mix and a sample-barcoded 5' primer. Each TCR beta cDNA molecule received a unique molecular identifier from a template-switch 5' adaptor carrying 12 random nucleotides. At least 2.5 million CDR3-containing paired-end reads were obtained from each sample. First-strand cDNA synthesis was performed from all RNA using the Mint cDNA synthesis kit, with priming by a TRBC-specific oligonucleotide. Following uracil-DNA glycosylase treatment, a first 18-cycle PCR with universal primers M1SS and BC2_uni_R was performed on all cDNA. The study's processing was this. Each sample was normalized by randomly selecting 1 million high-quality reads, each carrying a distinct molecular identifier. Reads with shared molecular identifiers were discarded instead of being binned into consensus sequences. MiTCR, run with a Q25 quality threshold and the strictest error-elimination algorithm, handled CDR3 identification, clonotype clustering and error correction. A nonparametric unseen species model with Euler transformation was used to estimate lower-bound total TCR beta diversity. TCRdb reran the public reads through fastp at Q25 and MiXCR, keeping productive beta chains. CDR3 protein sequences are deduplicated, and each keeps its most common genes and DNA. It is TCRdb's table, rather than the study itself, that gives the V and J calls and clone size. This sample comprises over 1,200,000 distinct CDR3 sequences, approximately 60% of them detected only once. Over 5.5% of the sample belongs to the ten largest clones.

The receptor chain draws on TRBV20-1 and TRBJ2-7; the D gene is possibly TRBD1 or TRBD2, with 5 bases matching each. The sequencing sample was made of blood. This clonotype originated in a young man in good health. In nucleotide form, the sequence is TGCAGTGCTAGGTCGGGGCGGTCTGACTACGAGCAGTACTTC. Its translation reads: CSARSGRSDYEQYF.